This T cell receptor (beta chain) is from a study of blood T cells in healthy people across ages. The CDR3 loop spans 15 amino acids. J lost 6 bases, V lost 5 bases, and 10 bases had no gene match. Per germline, CDR1 ENHRY and CDR2 SYGVKD. Study outcomes and limitations: Expanded clonotype changes were possibly confounded by unknown donor CMV status.

With respect to this clonotype: Its antigen remains unidentified.

Together with a sample-barcoded 5' primer, a J-beta primer mix was included in a second PCR lasting about 6 to 11 cycles. Through a template-switch adaptor with 12 random nucleotides, each cDNA molecule received a tag. TCRdb re-called the 5' RACE reads through MiXCR, storing one row per CDR3 protein. The repertoire consists of hundreds of thousands of distinct CDR3 sequences, with over 45% occurring once and the leading ten covering 22%. The chain links TRBV10-3 to TRBJ2-1; 7 nucleotides agree with TRBD1. The sample was blood. This sequence was found in a man between 25 and 39 years old in good health. CDR3 DNA: TGTGCCATCAGTAGGACAGGTTATGGATTCAATGAGCAGTTCTTC. Amino acid sequence: CAISRTGYGFNEQFF.